These 12 T cell receptor beta chains were all obtained from the same sample, sequenced in a study of blood T cell repertoires in COVID-19. Assay used: immunoSEQ multiplex PCR; TCRdb lists only in-frame clones, some missing. The table has about 92,000 clones, approximately 70% seen once. Sequencing input: peripheral blood. These receptor sequences come from a woman aged 60-70 years in a cohort sampled during active or convalescent COVID-19.

This clone occurred once. The chain recombines TRBV19 with TRBJ1-1; no definite D call. Germline CDR1 and CDR2: LNHDA and SQIVND (reference sequence). The ends were cut back, 5 bases at V and 6 bases at J, with 16 bases in the middle. The CDR3 has 14 amino acids. The CDR3 sequence: CASSPQVWVAEAFF. CDR3 DNA sequence: TGTGCCAGTAGTCCCCAGGTGTGGGTTGCTGAAGCTTTCTTT.

V is TRBV6-5 and J is TRBJ2-3; perhaps TRBD2 as D (6 bases). Germline CDR1 MNHEY, CDR2 SVGAGI. CDR3 size: 13 residues. V lost 0 bases and J lost 8, with 9 bases in between. The CDR3 reads CASSYSRGVTQYF. CDR3 nucleotides: TGTGCCAGCAGTTACTCTCGCGGGGTTACGCAGTATTTT.

The rearrangement joins TRBV5-1 to TRBJ1-2; no firm D call. Germline V gene sequence: CDR1 SGHRS, CDR2 YFSETQ. V was pared by 2 bases and J by 1 base, with 6 bases between. The CDR3 has 13 residues. CDR3 DNA: TGCGCCAGCAGCTTAGAGGGTAACTATGGCTACACCTTC. Protein sequence: CASSLEGNYGYTF. The variable domain in full, completed from reference TRBV5-1 and TRBJ1-2, reads KAGVTQTPRYLIKTRGQQVTLSCSPISGHRSVSWYQQTPGQGLQFLFEYFSETQRNKGNFPGRFSGRQFSNSRSEMNVSTLELGDSALYLCASSLEGNYGYTFGSGTRLTVV.

The chain is built from TRBV30 and TRBJ2-3, with 9 bases lining up with TRBD2. J lost 2 bases, V lost 0 bases, and 9 bases had no gene match. The CDR3 has 17 amino acids. Germline V gene lookup returns CDR1 GTSNPN and CDR2 SVGIG (reference sequence). CDR3 protein: CAWSVLGAGLATDTQYF. DNA for the CDR3: TGTGCCTGGAGTGTCCTTGGTGCGGGACTAGCCACAGATACGCAGTATTTT.

This clone has only a few counts. CDR3 nucleotide sequence: TGTGCCAGCATTTACAGCCGCTCTCGCTATGGCTACACCTTC. Protein sequence: CASIYSRSRYGYTF. This chain links TRBV2 with TRBJ1-2; D is unclear. The length of the CDR3 is 14 residues. Trimming shortened V by 7 bases and J by 4 bases, and 16 bases separated the two germline ends. The V gene's germline CDR1 is SNHLY and CDR2 FYNNEI.

This rearrangement joins TRBV9 to TRBJ2-3; 14 positions agree with TRBD2. V lost 3 bases to trimming and J lost 4 bases; unmatched junction nucleotides: 4. This CDR3 has 16 amino acids. Looked up from germline, CDR1 is SGDLS and CDR2 is YYNGEE. The CDR3 coding sequence is TGTGCCAGCAGCGGACTAGCGGGGGGGAATTCAGATACGCAGTATTTT. This translates into CASSGLAGGNSDTQYF.

A few counts support this clone. V gene TRBV4-2 combines with J gene TRBJ2-5; 11 bases are a match to TRBD2. This CDR3 has 19 residues. J gave up 0 bases and V 0 bases, and 9 bases lay outside the gene matches. Germline values: CDR1 LGHNA, CDR2 YNFKEQ. CDR3 residues: CASSQETSGANWYQETQYF. In nucleotides, the CDR3 is TGTGCCAGCAGCCAAGAGACTAGCGGGGCCAATTGGTACCAAGAGACCCAGTACTTC.

This clone was seen a few times. The chain combines TRBV5-1 with TRBJ2-3; 10 bases line up with TRBD2. The CDR3 consists of 15 residues. Per germline, CDR1 SGHRS and CDR2 YFSETQ. V lost 2 bases to trimming and J lost 3 bases; unmatched junction nucleotides: 3. CDR3 sequence reads: CASSFGSGGTDTQYF. In nucleotides, the CDR3 is TGCGCCAGCAGCTTCGGTAGCGGGGGGACAGATACGCAGTATTTT.

This sequence joins TRBV6-1 and TRBJ1-5; 8 bases agree with TRBD1. In germline, CDR1 is MNHNS, CDR2 SASEGT. After removal of 3 bases from V and 1 base from J, the junction contained 5 bases not matched to a gene. The CDR3 is made up of 16 amino acids. The CDR3: CASSDRTGSSNQPQHF. The CDR3 DNA sequence: TGTGCCAGCAGTGACCGGACAGGGTCGAGCAATCAGCCCCAGCATTTT.

The sample holds a few counts of this clone. The gene calls are TRBV5-5 and TRBJ1-4, with D hard to call. Trimming took off 4 bases at V and 8 bases at J, with 12 bases between the two ends. This CDR3 region has 13 residues. Germline CDR1 is SGHKS and CDR2 is YYEKEE (reference sequence). The CDR3 here is CASSLYAEEKLFF. In DNA form, the CDR3 reads TGTGCCAGCAGCCTTTATGCGGAGGAAAAACTGTTTTTT.

The chain uses TRBV11-2 and TRBJ1-1, with 7 bases aligning to TRBD1. V was clipped by 4 bases and J by 1 base; unmatched bases: 6. This CDR3 contains 15 residues. Per the germline V gene, CDR1 is SGHAT and CDR2 is FQNNGV. In DNA form, the CDR3 reads TGTGCCAGCAGCTCTGGACAGGCGACGAACACTGAAGCTTTCTTT. This encodes CASSSGQATNTEAFF.

V usage is TRBV29-1 and J usage is TRBJ2-7; weak D call: TRBD2 (5 bases). The V and J ends lost 6 bases and 2 bases respectively, with 11 bases between them. Germline V gene lookup returns CDR1 SQVTM and CDR2 ANQGSEA. The CDR3 extends over 12 amino acids. CDR3 bases: TGCAGCGTCCAGCTAGCAGCCTACGAGCAGTACTTC. Its protein is CSVQLAAYEQYF.